The entry below describes one T cell receptor (beta chain). It lacks a known antigen. The record has no base qualities; no much larger clone is one base away. These data are taken from a study of blood T cell repertoires in COVID-19 (dated by TCRdb to the early 2020s). About the study as a whole: The collaborator samples originated in the United States, Italy and Spain and spanned the acute and convalescent phases of COVID-19. The material from the prospective study consisted of cDNA or gDNA derived from T cells, B-cell-depleted T cells, or PBMCs. Subjects who had been exposed to COVID-19, were actively infected with it, or had recovered from it provided the deeply sampled blood TCRbeta repertoires that made up the dataset. The repertoires were released in a freely available public database meant as a resource for research on the immune response to SARS-CoV-2. The samples were drawn from two sources: the first 160 participants of the ongoing ImmuneRACE study, and fewer than 1,500 subjects contributed by 6 global collaborators. Sample metadata almost always included a de-identified subject ID, COVID-19 status, age in years and sex. Where HLA class I and class II types were available, the types were taken from metadata supplied by the sample provider, not from assay-based typing.

What the work shows at the level of the full study, not this receptor alone: Clinical and demographic metadata were provided uncurated, with the amount varying by source and participant.

Collaborating institutions collected whole blood in K2EDTA tubes following their own protocols. For TCRbeta analysis, collaborators shipped samples as frozen whole blood, isolated PBMCs, or DNA extracted from either of those sample types. TCRbeta CDR3 regions were amplified from genomic DNA by means of the immunoSEQ Assay, a bias-controlled multiplex PCR. The authors' analysis ran thus. The number of nucleated cells in each sample was estimated by amplification of reference gene primers within the assay. To quantify the absolute abundance of each unique TCRbeta CDR3 rearrangement, sequence reads were collapsed and filtered. For each sample, productive Simpson clonality was calculated by taking the square root of Simpson's diversity index across productive rearrangements. TCRdb limited this immuneACCESS table to in-frame rearrangements with V and J called. A share of clones is missing; checked studies link under half to unresolved V genes, and the rest is unexplained. That table supplies the V and J calls and clone size; D and trimming were determined from the DNA. The sample table contains about 190,000 clones; only one count was recorded for around 90% of them. The ten largest clonotypes hold roughly 0.56% of the sample.

Sequences SGHVS (CDR1) and FQNEAQ (CDR2) are obtained from the germline V gene. V was cut back by 6 bases and J by 0 bases, leaving a gap of 12 bases between them. Including cysteine and phenylalanine, the CDR3 has 15 amino acids. Just CDR3 DNA is preserved here, 45 bases in frame from base 1. The origin of this receptor is a man aged 50 to 59 with acute or convalescent COVID-19. The V gene is TRBV7-8 and the J gene is TRBJ2-1; the best D guess is TRBD2, with 5 bases matching. The source material was peripheral blood. The DNA sequence is TGTGCCAGCAGTTGGACTCTGAGCTCCTACAATGAGCAGTTCTTC. Its protein product is CASSWTLSSYNEQFF.